The text below deals with one T cell receptor (beta chain). The authors reverse transcribed roughly 0.5 to 1 ug RNA with random hexamers. Amplification of TCR beta CDR3 was carried out by immunoSEQ multiplex PCR, which covered 54 Vbeta and 13 Jbeta segments. TCRdb passed the immunoSEQ multiplex PCR reads through MiXCR, listing each CDR3 protein once. The data hold roughly 120,000 distinct CDR3 sequences, with 85% to 95% observed a single time. This CDR3 is built from 13 residues. Deletions cut 7 bases from V and 0 bases from J, with 4 bases between. CDR1 and CDR2 from the germline V gene are MNHNS and SASEGT. This sample was included in a study of CD8 T cells in Susac syndrome.

Sequenced material: CD4+ T cells from PBMCs. V and J are TRBV6-1 and TRBJ2-6; D gene ambiguous. This TCR was sampled from a human donor with multiple sclerosis. The CDR3 DNA reads as TGTGCCAGCACCGACTCTGGGGCCAACGTCCTGACTTTC. The encoded protein is CASTDSGANVLTF.